One and the same sample provided the 29 T cell receptor beta chains below, sequenced in a study of blood T cells in healthy people across ages. A sample-barcoded 5' primer and a J-beta primer mix were used in a second PCR of roughly 7 to 11 cycles. TCRdb redid the calling of the 5' RACE reads with MiXCR, one entry per CDR3 protein. The sample yields around 970,000 distinct CDR3 sequences, roughly half seen once. The material sequenced was blood. These receptors were collected from a woman in her sixties or seventies in good health.

The rearrangement joins TRBV18 to TRBJ2-3; 8 nucleotides agree with TRBD2. The ends lost 3 bases at V and 2 bases at J; junction bases unmatched: 7. Per germline, CDR1 KGHSH and CDR2 LQKENI. The CDR3 runs 16 residues. The CDR3 loop is CASSPRTSGPTDTQYF. DNA of the CDR3: TGTGCCAGCTCACCGCGTACTAGCGGTCCCACAGATACGCAGTATTTT.

This clonotype was seen a handful of times. V gene TRBV4-2 combines with J gene TRBJ1-2, with D hard to call. This CDR3 is 15 amino acids long. Trimming removed 0 bases at V and 4 bases at J, with 12 bases between. Germline V gene lookup returns CDR1 LGHNA and CDR2 YNFKEQ. The CDR3 sequence is CASSQELDRAYGYTF. The CDR3 DNA reads as TGTGCCAGCAGCCAAGAGCTTGACCGAGCCTATGGCTACACCTTC.

For this clonotype: One junction end disagrees with the germline gene, perhaps due to a read error. The chain couples TRBV20-1 to TRBJ2-1; 12 bases are shared with TRBD2. The CDR3 spans 17 residues. The germline gives CDR1 DFQATT, CDR2 SNEGSKA (reference sequence). The CDR3 nucleotides read TGCAGTGTCAGACTAGCGGGAGATCGGGGCTCCTACAATGAGCAGGTCTTC. It specifies CSVRLAGDRGSYNEQVF.

The V gene is TRBV24-1, the J gene TRBJ1-1; possible D gene TRBD1, 5 bases. The germline V gene encodes CDR1 KGHDR and CDR2 SFDVKD. The germline V and J ends were trimmed by 4 bases and 7 bases, with 9 bases remaining between them. The CDR3 extends over 12 amino acids. The DNA for the CDR3 is TGTGCCACCAGTGAATGGGGCAGTGAAGCTTTCTTT. Its protein product is CATSEWGSEAFF.

The V gene is TRBV29-1, the J gene TRBJ2-3, with D possibly being TRBD2 (5 bases). Germline V lookup: CDR1 SQVTM, CDR2 ANQGSEA. This CDR3 comprises 12 residues. V lost 7 bases and J 8 bases, leaving 16 bases between the germline ends. The CDR3, as DNA: TGCAGCGCAGACATAGCGTCGGGTACGCAGTATTTT. Residues: CSADIASGTQYF.

The chain recombines TRBV7-9 with TRBJ2-1, with 9 bases fitting TRBD2. CDR3 length: 15 amino acids. In germline, CDR1 is SEHNR, CDR2 FQNEAQ (reference sequence). The trim removed 8 bases at V and 4 bases at J, leaving 9 bases unmatched. As DNA, the CDR3 is TGTGCCAGCGATAGCGGGAGAGGCCCTTACAATGAGCAGTTCTTC. Translated, it gives CASDSGRGPYNEQFF.

The gene calls are TRBV7-9 and TRBJ2-5, with TRBD1 as a possible D gene (5 bases). From germline, CDR1 is SEHNR and CDR2 FQNEAQ (reference sequence). V lost 5 bases and J 5 bases, leaving 15 bases between the germline ends. The CDR3 covers 14 residues. The chain's CDR3 is CASSRLDNGETQYF. The CDR3 nucleotides read TGTGCCAGCAGCCGGCTGGACAATGGGGAGACCCAGTACTTC. The full variable domain, in which reference TRBV7-9 and TRBJ2-5 provide the parts outside the CDR3, is DTGVSQNPRHKITKRGQNVTFRCDPISEHNRLYWYRQTLGQGPEFLTYFQNEAQLEKSRLLSDRFSAERPKGSFSTLEIQRTEQGDSAMYLCASSRLDNGETQYFGPGTRLLVL.

The DNA for the CDR3 is TGTGCCAGCAGGACATACCCGGGACAGGGTCGAGGTCTCACCTACGAGCAGTACTTC. Translation gives CASRTYPGQGRGLTYEQYF. This chain links TRBV6-1 with TRBJ2-7; TRBD1 agrees at 9 bases. The V segment lost 6 bases and the J segment 2 bases; nucleotides outside the gene matches: 20. The length of the CDR3 is 19 residues. Germline-derived CDR1 and CDR2 are MNHNS and SASEGT.

The chain joins TRBV24-1 to TRBJ2-3, with 10 positions matching TRBD2. Per germline, CDR1 KGHDR and CDR2 SFDVKD. CDR3 length: 19 residues. V shed 4 bases and J 2 bases; nucleotides not matched to a gene: 14. Written as DNA, the CDR3 is TGTGCCACCAGTGAGTCTCTAGCGGGGGCCCCTCCCCCCACAGATACGCAGTATTTT. Translating gives CATSESLAGAPPPTDTQYF.

There are a few counts of this clonotype. This chain joins TRBV18 and TRBJ2-6, with D unclear. V was trimmed by 10 bases and J by 1 base, leaving 8 bases between them. The CDR3 is made up of 13 amino acids. Germline V gene data show CDR1 as KGHSH and CDR2 as LQKENI. CDR3 bases: TGTGCCACCGTCCCGTCTGGGGCCAACGTCCTGACTTTC. It is translated as CATVPSGANVLTF.

This clonotype has only a few counts. The V call is TRBV12-3 or TRBV12-4, the J call TRBJ2-7; 7 bases fit TRBD1. This CDR3 has 13 residues. J was trimmed by 6 bases and V by 6 bases; bases with no gene match: 8. CDR3 DNA: TGTGCCAGCAGAAAAGAAACAGGGGCCGAGCAGTACTTC. Its translation: CASRKETGAEQYF.

V is TRBV6-5 and J is TRBJ2-1; maybe TRBD2 (6 bases). CDR3 length equals 16 residues. Trimming shortened V by 0 bases and J by 0 bases, and 9 bases separated the two germline ends. Germline CDR1 reads MNHEY; CDR2 reads SVGAGI. This chain's CDR3 is CASSYSPTSSYNEQFF. CDR3 bases: TGTGCCAGCAGTTACTCCCCGACTAGCTCCTACAATGAGCAGTTCTTC.

The chain has TRBV4-1 and TRBJ2-5, with D possibly being TRBD2 (6 bases). The DNA end lines up better with TRBJ2-7; the J call may be wrong. The CDR3 is 15 residues long. Germline assignment: CDR1 MGHRA and CDR2 YSYEKL. The DNA for the CDR3 is TGCGCCAGCAGCCAACCGGGGGTCGGGTCTTACGAGCAGTACTTC. Encoded protein: CASSQPGVGSYEQYF.

This rearrangement joins TRBV2 to TRBJ1-5, with 9 positions matching TRBD1. This CDR3 has 16 amino acids. Trimming took 6 bases from V and 1 from J; bases not matched to a gene: 7. From germline, CDR1 is SNHLY and CDR2 FYNNEI. CDR3 protein: CASRETGGSSNQPQHF. The CDR3 DNA reads TGTGCCAGCAGAGAAACAGGGGGCTCGAGCAATCAGCCCCAGCATTTT.

In this sample, this clonotype turned up a few times. The chain uses TRBV11-2 and TRBJ2-1; 7 nucleotides match TRBD2. The V gene's germline CDR1 is SGHAT and CDR2 FQNNGV. V lost 6 bases and J lost 7; bases outside the gene matches: 6. The CDR3 runs 13 residues. The CDR3 protein is CASRREDWNEQFF. Here the CDR3 DNA reads TGTGCCAGCAGACGGGAGGACTGGAATGAGCAGTTCTTC.

This clonotype was detected only a few times. A much larger clone lies one base from this, so it may be a read error. The gene calls are TRBV4-3 and TRBJ2-1; 7 bases line up with TRBD2. V trimming: 0 bases; J trimming: 7 bases; junction bases outside the gene matches: 9. The CDR3 sequence is 16 residues long. The germline gives CDR1 LGHNA, CDR2 YSLEER. CDR3 sequence: CASSQDGSGVQNEQFF. CDR3 bases: TGCGCCAGCAGCCAAGATGGGAGCGGGGTACAGAATGAGCAGTTCTTC.

This clonotype was seen a few times. The chain links TRBV9 to TRBJ2-3; maybe TRBD2 (7 bases). Germline assignment: CDR1 SGDLS and CDR2 YYNGEE. This CDR3 spans 15 amino acids. V was clipped by 3 bases and J by 6 bases, with 17 bases between them. The CDR3: CASSERGGVTDTQYF. The CDR3 DNA reads as TGTGCCAGCAGCGAGAGGGGGGGAGTGACGGATACGCAGTATTTT.

The CDR3 nucleotides are TGTGCCAGCAGCGTATCATCAGCGGGGGGCACAGATACGCAGTATTTT. This sequence encodes CASSVSSAGGTDTQYF. The chain is built from TRBV11-3 and TRBJ2-3, with 8 bases identical to TRBD2. Per germline, CDR1 SGHNT and CDR2 YENEEA. The CDR3 has 16 amino acids. The J segment lost 1 base and the V segment lost 5 bases, leaving 8 bases of the junction unmatched.

V usage is TRBV27 and J usage is TRBJ2-4, with 7 bases matching TRBD2. CDR3 length: 15 amino acids. CDR1 and CDR2 (germline): MNHEY, SMNVEV (reference sequence). The ends lost 5 bases at V and 8 bases at J; junction bases unmatched: 12. The CDR3 is CASSARAGLADIQYF. The CDR3 nucleotides are TGTGCCAGCAGTGCCAGAGCAGGGCTAGCGGACATTCAGTACTTC.

The genes are TRBV5-1 and TRBJ2-2; 7 bases are shared with TRBD2. Trimming removed 3 bases from V and 6 bases from J; junction bases left unmatched: 8. The CDR3 spans 15 residues. Germline CDR1 and CDR2: SGHRS and YFSETQ. The CDR3 DNA follows: TGCGCCAGCAGCTGGGGAGGGGACGTCCCCGGGGAGCTGTTTTTT. Amino acids: CASSWGGDVPGELFF.

V is TRBV20-1 and J is TRBJ2-7, with TRBD2 matching over 8 bases. Germline V gene data show CDR1 as DFQATT and CDR2 as SNEGSKA (reference sequence). The length of the CDR3 is 16 residues. The V and J ends lost 3 bases and 3 bases, in that order; junction bases with no gene match: 13. CDR3 residues: CSASLSGIRLGYEQYF. The CDR3, as DNA: TGCAGTGCTAGCCTTAGCGGGATAAGGTTAGGCTACGAGCAGTACTTC.

The chain combines TRBV5-1 with TRBJ2-7, with 10 positions matching TRBD2. The last part of the DNA fits TRBJ2-5 better; the J call may be wrong. The germline CDR1 and CDR2 sequences are SGHRS and YFSETQ. This CDR3 is 15 amino acids long. CDR3 loop: CASSHQAGGEETQYF. The CDR3 DNA reads TGCGCCAGCAGCCACCAAGCGGGAGGGGAAGAGACCCAGTACTTC.

This chain links TRBV12-3 or TRBV12-4 with TRBJ2-7; TRBD2 matches at 11 bases. V dropped 3 bases and J dropped 2; count of bases not matched to a gene: 3. The CDR3 covers 15 residues. The CDR3 spells CASSFGSGGAYEQYF. CDR3 bases: TGTGCCAGCAGTTTTGGTAGCGGGGGGGCCTACGAGCAGTACTTC.

This chain uses TRBV6-5 with TRBJ2-7; tentatively, D is TRBD2 (6 bases). Trimming removed 5 bases at V and 0 bases at J, with 11 bases between. CDR3 length: 14 amino acids. Looked up from germline, CDR1 is MNHEY and CDR2 is SVGAGI. DNA for the CDR3: TGTGCCAGCAGTGACGCGGGGAGCTCCTACGAGCAGTACTTC. Encoded protein: CASSDAGSSYEQYF.

The chain has TRBV20-1 and TRBJ2-3; TRBD1 matches at 10 bases. The germline gives CDR1 DFQATT, CDR2 SNEGSKA (reference sequence). The CDR3 runs 14 residues. Trimming took 3 bases from V and 2 from J; bases not matched to a gene: 2. The CDR3 DNA follows: TGCAGTGCTAGGGGGACAGGGGACACAGATACGCAGTATTTT. This sequence encodes CSARGTGDTDTQYF.

The rearrangement uses TRBV5-1 and TRBJ2-4, with D maybe TRBD1 (5 bases). The DNA end is more similar to TRBJ2-5, so the J call may be wrong. There are 15 residues in the CDR3. CDR1 and CDR2 from the germline V gene are SGHRS and YFSETQ. CDR3 region: CASSSLPDSRETQYF. Here the CDR3 DNA reads TGCGCCAGCAGCTCCCTCCCCGACAGCCGCGAGACCCAGTACTTC.

V usage is TRBV2 and J usage is TRBJ2-3; 8 bases are a match to TRBD2. The CDR3 consists of 15 residues. The V segment lost 8 bases and the J segment 0 bases; nucleotides outside the gene matches: 7. Germline V gene sequence: CDR1 SNHLY, CDR2 FYNNEI. The CDR3 protein is CASLTSVTSTDTQYF. The CDR3 DNA reads TGTGCCAGCTTGACTAGCGTCACTAGCACAGATACGCAGTATTTT.

The rearrangement uses TRBV5-5 and TRBJ2-7; the D gene is possibly TRBD1 (5 bases). Germline CDR1 reads SGHKS; CDR2 reads YYEKEE (reference sequence). The length of the CDR3 is 16 residues. Trimming shortened V by 2 bases and J by 6 bases, and 21 bases separated the two germline ends. The CDR3 loop reads CASSFSQGRPLREQYF. In nucleotides, the CDR3 is TGTGCCAGCAGCTTTTCGCAGGGTCGTCCACTACGCGAGCAGTACTTC.

This sequence joins TRBV7-2 and TRBJ2-5; TRBD2 agrees at 7 bases. Trimming at V came to 1 base and at J to 1 base, leaving 6 bases not matched to a gene. The CDR3 has 16 amino acids. From germline, CDR1 is SGHTA and CDR2 FQGNSA. As DNA, the CDR3 is TGTGCCAGCAGCTTAGATTTGCTAGCGGTCCAAGAGACCCAGTACTTC. Its translation: CASSLDLLAVQETQYF.